A single sample gave rise to the 24 T cell receptor beta chains below, sequenced in a study of shared clonotypes between healthy human individuals. Repertoires were generated with immunoSEQ multiplex PCR, while TCRdb's copy carries only in-frame clones and drops some. The sample carries hundreds of thousands of clones, approximately 80% recorded once. Input material: PBMCs. The receptors derive from a woman in her forties in good health. Some clones in this sample may be carry-over from other donors' samples.

The CDR3 spells CASSLGTGRQPQHF. The CDR3 nucleotides are TGCGCCAGCAGCTTGGGGACAGGGCGTCAGCCCCAGCATTTT. V and J are TRBV5-1 and TRBJ1-5, with 8 nucleotides matching TRBD1. The germline V gene has CDR1 SGHRS and CDR2 YFSETQ. V lost 0 bases, J lost 6 bases, and 2 bases stayed unmatched. The CDR3 runs to 14 residues.

The rearrangement links TRBV6-5 to TRBJ2-7; D may match TRBD1 or TRBD2 (5 bases each). From germline, CDR1 is MNHEY and CDR2 SVGAGI. V lost 8 bases, J lost 2 bases, and 19 bases lay in between. The CDR3 runs 15 residues. The CDR3 sequence: CASAPTGRTTYEQYF. The CDR3 bases are TGTGCCAGCGCCCCGACGGGACGGACGACCTACGAGCAGTACTTC.

In this sample, this clone turned up many times. This chain links TRBV6-6 with TRBJ2-1; TRBD2 agrees at 10 bases. Germline values: CDR1 MNHNY, CDR2 SVGAGI (reference sequence). The CDR3 totals 14 residues. Trimming removed 5 bases from V and 7 bases from J; junction bases left unmatched: 5. The CDR3 bases are TGTGCCAGCAGTCGCGGGACTAGCGATAATGAGCAGTTCTTC. As protein: CASSRGTSDNEQFF.

This rearrangement joins TRBV28 to TRBJ1-1; D is ambiguous. The CDR3 totals 15 residues. Germline values: CDR1 MDHEN, CDR2 SYDVKM. Trimming stripped 2 bases from V and 0 bases from J, with 10 bases between. CDR3 coding DNA: TGTGCCAGCAGTTTAAGGGTAGGGATGAACACTGAAGCTTTCTTT. This codes for CASSLRVGMNTEAFF.

For this clone: A far larger clone lies a single base away; this is likely a read error. Other nucleotide sequences from this sample produce the same CDR3. The chain links TRBV30 to TRBJ2-3; TRBD2 agrees at 10 bases. Trimming took 8 bases from V and 5 from J; bases not matched to a gene: 13. The CDR3 is 15 residues long. In germline, CDR1 is GTSNPN, CDR2 SVGIG (reference sequence). The CDR3 DNA reads TGTGCCCGGGGAGGGAGCGGGAGGGCGGTAGATACGCAGTATTTT. It specifies CARGGSGRAVDTQYF.

This chain links TRBV6-5 with TRBJ2-5; tentative D call: TRBD2 (5 bases). CDR1 and CDR2 from the germline V gene are MNHEY and SVGAGI. The V end was cut by 6 bases, the J end by 6 bases, with 20 bases between. The CDR3 has 15 amino acids. The CDR3 is CASSQPGQGGKTQYF. CDR3 in DNA: TGTGCCAGCAGCCAACCCGGCCAAGGAGGAAAGACCCAGTACTTC.

V is TRBV6-5 and J is TRBJ2-1; D is uncertain. Deletions cut 2 bases from V and 0 bases from J, with 8 bases between. Germline assignment: CDR1 MNHEY and CDR2 SVGAGI. CDR3 length: 15 residues. The DNA for the CDR3 is TGTGCCAGCAGTTACGGCAGTAGCTCCTACAATGAGCAGTTCTTC. This sequence encodes CASSYGSSSYNEQFF.

The chain employs TRBV7-9 and TRBJ2-7; 7 positions match TRBD2. This CDR3 is 17 amino acids long. CDR1 and CDR2 from the germline V gene are SEHNR and FQNEAQ (reference sequence). The J segment lost 2 bases and the V segment lost 3 bases, leaving 13 bases of the junction unmatched. Written as DNA, the CDR3 is TGTGCCAGCAGCTTGGGTGGCGTCGGGGGGAACCCCTACGAGCAGTACTTC. Amino acid sequence: CASSLGGVGGNPYEQYF.

The chain has TRBV11-3 and TRBJ2-1; 12 bases align to TRBD2. CDR3 size: 15 residues. Trimming took 6 bases from V and 4 from J; bases not matched to a gene: 4. Germline values: CDR1 SGHNT, CDR2 YENEEA. CDR3 region: CASSPLAGGYNEQFF. DNA of the CDR3: TGTGCCAGCAGTCCACTAGCGGGAGGATACAATGAGCAGTTCTTC. Supplemented by reference TRBV11-3 and TRBJ2-1, the full variable domain reads EAGVVQSPRYKIIEKKQPVAFWCNPISGHNTLYWYLQNLGQGPELLIRYENEEAVDDSQLPKDRFSAERLKGVDSTLKIQPAELGDSAVYLCASSPLAGGYNEQFFGPGTRLTVL.

This clone was seen many times. Different DNA sequences within this sample yield the same CDR3. The chain recombines TRBV11-3 with TRBJ2-5; 8 bases fit TRBD2. The CDR3 is 17 residues long. The J segment lost 3 bases and the V segment lost 4 bases, leaving 13 bases of the junction unmatched. Per germline, CDR1 SGHNT and CDR2 YENEEA. CDR3 protein: CASSSSGTGGLEETQYF. The CDR3 DNA sequence: TGTGCCAGCAGCTCTAGCGGCACGGGAGGGCTGGAAGAGACCCAGTACTTC.

The table lists this clone with a count of one. The rearrangement links TRBV27 to TRBJ2-2, with TRBD1 matching 10 bases. This CDR3 is built from 14 residues. CDR1 is MNHEY and CDR2 is SMNVEV in the germline V gene (reference sequence). The trim removed 2 bases at V and 6 bases at J, leaving 0 bases unmatched. CDR3 amino acids: CASSLGTGAGELFF. CDR3 nucleotides: TGTGCCAGCAGTTTAGGGACAGGGGCCGGGGAGCTGTTTTTT.

The rearrangement uses TRBV5-1 and TRBJ2-3; 7 nucleotides agree with TRBD2. The germline V gene encodes CDR1 SGHRS and CDR2 YFSETQ. Unmatched junction bases numbered 10, after V lost 2 bases and J lost 4 bases. This CDR3 contains 16 residues. The DNA for the CDR3 is TGCGCCAGCAGCTTCTTTGTTGGGGGGGATTCAGATACGCAGTATTTT. Its protein product is CASSFFVGGDSDTQYF.

Turning to this clone: A far larger clone is one nucleotide away, so this likely arose from a read error. V is TRBV6-1 and J is TRBJ2-7, with D possibly matching TRBD2 (6 bases). V was clipped by 8 bases and J by 9 bases, with 14 bases between them. Per germline, CDR1 MNHNS and CDR2 SASEGT. This CDR3 is built from 11 residues. The CDR3 bases are TGTGCCAGCGGGCTAGCGCGGGGGCAGTACTTC. This encodes CASGLARGQYF.

The CDR3 sequence: CASSEYGTDTQYF. In DNA, the CDR3 is TGTGCCAGCAGTGAGTACGGCACAGATACGCAGTATTTT. The rearrangement links TRBV2 to TRBJ2-3; no definite D call. The CDR3 has 13 residues. Germline V lookup: CDR1 SNHLY, CDR2 FYNNEI. V gave up 3 bases and J gave up 1 base, with 5 bases separating them.

On this clone itself: Germline is not matched at one junction end, which may reflect a read error. J is TRBJ1-1 and V is TRBV2; weak D call: TRBD1 (6 bases). CDR1 is SNHLY and CDR2 is FYNNEI in the germline V gene. The CDR3 consists of 13 residues. The CDR3 nucleotides are TGTGCCGGCAGTGATGAGGGGGGGTCTGAAGCTTTCTTT. It codes for CAGSDEGGSEAFF.

This chain joins TRBV19 and TRBJ1-3; D not certain. The V end was cut by 3 bases, the J end by 0 bases, with 12 bases between. From germline, CDR1 is LNHDA and CDR2 SQIVND (reference sequence). The CDR3 contains 16 residues. The CDR3 DNA sequence: TGTGCCAGTAGTATCGGTCTCAGCAACTCTGGAAACACCATATATTTT. It translates to CASSIGLSNSGNTIYF.

Regarding this clone: This likely stems from a read error, as it lies one base from a far larger clone. The chain is built from TRBV18 and TRBJ2-1; TRBD1 aligns across 7 bases. Germline V gives CDR1 KGHSH, CDR2 LQKENI. CDR3 length: 14 residues. The CDR3 sequence is CASSALDREGERFF. The CDR3 nucleotides read TGTGCCAGCTCAGCTCTTGACAGGGAAGGTGAGCGGTTCTTC.

The chain carries TRBV5-6 and TRBJ1-3, with no clear D. V gave up 0 bases and J gave up 1 base, with 8 bases separating them. Germline lookup yields CDR1 SGHDT and CDR2 YYEEEE. CDR3 length equals 15 residues. This CDR3 is CASSLGPLSGNTIYF. Here the CDR3 DNA reads TGTGCCAGCAGCTTGGGGCCACTTTCTGGAAACACCATATATTTT.

The CDR3 region is CASSVPGSGANVLTF. The CDR3 nucleotides are TGTGCCAGCAGCGTTCCAGGCTCTGGGGCCAACGTCCTGACTTTC. The chain is built from TRBV5-5 and TRBJ2-6; D not certain. The CDR3 sequence is 15 residues long. The V end lost 4 bases, the J end lost 0 bases, and 8 bases lay between the germline ends. Per the germline V gene, CDR1 is SGHKS and CDR2 is YYEKEE (reference sequence).

V and J are TRBV30 and TRBJ1-2, with a possible D match to TRBD1 (5 bases). Trimming removed 1 base from V and 7 bases from J, with 13 bases in between. Per the germline V gene, CDR1 is GTSNPN and CDR2 is SVGIG (reference sequence). The CDR3 is 13 amino acids. The CDR3 loop is CAWSAGGFLGYTF. The CDR3 nucleotides are TGTGCCTGGAGTGCTGGGGGGTTTCTTGGCTACACCTTC.

The J gene is TRBJ2-1, the V gene TRBV28; no firm D call. Germline assignment: CDR1 MDHEN and CDR2 SYDVKM. The CDR3 spans 13 residues. V lost 3 bases and J 1 base, leaving 4 bases between the germline ends. CDR3: CASSFESYNEQFF. The CDR3 nucleotides are TGTGCCAGCAGTTTTGAGTCCTACAATGAGCAGTTCTTC. Together with reference TRBV28 and TRBJ2-1, the CDR3 gives the full variable domain: DVKVTQSSRYLVKRTGEKVFLECVQDMDHENMFWYRQDPGLGLRLIYFSYDVKMKEKGDIPEGYSVSREKKERFSLILESASTNQTSMYLCASSFESYNEQFFGPGTRLTVL.

V and J are TRBV19 and TRBJ1-1; TRBD1 matches 9 bases. The CDR3 extends over 14 amino acids. With 3 bases clipped from V and 4 bases from J, the junction kept 3 bases outside the gene matches. The germline V gene encodes CDR1 LNHDA and CDR2 SQIVND (reference sequence). CDR3: CASSILDRGTEAFF. In nucleotides, the CDR3 is TGTGCCAGTAGTATCCTGGACAGGGGCACTGAAGCTTTCTTT.

This clone has ten or more counts. The rearrangement links TRBV7-9 to TRBJ2-1, with D uncertain. This CDR3 has 14 amino acids. Germline lookup yields CDR1 SEHNR and CDR2 FQNEAQ (reference sequence). The V end lost 1 base, the J end lost 4 bases, and 8 bases lay between the germline ends. Written as DNA, the CDR3 is TGTGCCAGCAGCTTAGGACTTCCATACAATGAGCAGTTCTTC. This translates into CASSLGLPYNEQFF.

To note about this clone: The sample has other DNA sequences that encode this CDR3 too. V gene TRBV11-1 combines with J gene TRBJ2-1; D gene uncertain. Germline assignment: CDR1 SGHAT and CDR2 FQDESV (reference sequence). Trimming took 0 bases from V and 5 from J, leaving 5 bases between them. This CDR3 contains 13 residues. The CDR3 reads CASSLAVDNEQFF. The CDR3, as DNA: TGTGCCAGCAGCTTAGCTGTTGACAATGAGCAGTTCTTC.